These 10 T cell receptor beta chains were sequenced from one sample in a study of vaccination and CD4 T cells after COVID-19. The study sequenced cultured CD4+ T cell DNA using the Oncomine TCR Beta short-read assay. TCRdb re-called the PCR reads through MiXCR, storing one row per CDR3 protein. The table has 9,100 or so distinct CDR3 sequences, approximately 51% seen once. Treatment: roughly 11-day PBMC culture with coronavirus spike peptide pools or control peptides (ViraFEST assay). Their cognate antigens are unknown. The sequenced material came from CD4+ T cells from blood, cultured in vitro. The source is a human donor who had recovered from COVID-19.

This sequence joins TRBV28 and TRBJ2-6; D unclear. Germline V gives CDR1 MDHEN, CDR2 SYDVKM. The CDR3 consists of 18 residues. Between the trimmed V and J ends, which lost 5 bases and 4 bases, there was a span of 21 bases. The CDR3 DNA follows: TGTGCCAGCAGTCCGGACGGTGATCTAAGGGTAGGGGCCAACGTCCTGACTTTC. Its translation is CASSPDGDLRVGANVLTF.

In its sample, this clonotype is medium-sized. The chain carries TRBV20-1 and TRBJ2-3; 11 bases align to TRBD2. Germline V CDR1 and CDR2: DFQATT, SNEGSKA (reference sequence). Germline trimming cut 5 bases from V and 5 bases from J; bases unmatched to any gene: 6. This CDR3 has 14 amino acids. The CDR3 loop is CSAPLAGAGDTQYF. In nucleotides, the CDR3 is TGCAGTGCTCCACTAGCGGGGGCGGGAGATACGCAGTATTTT.

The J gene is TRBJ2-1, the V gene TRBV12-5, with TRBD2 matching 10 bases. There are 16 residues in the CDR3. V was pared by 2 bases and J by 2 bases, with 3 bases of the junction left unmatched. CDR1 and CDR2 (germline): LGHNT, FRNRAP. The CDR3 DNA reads TGTGCTAGTGGTTTGTCAGCGGGGGGGCCCTACAATGAGCAGTTCTTC. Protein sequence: CASGLSAGGPYNEQFF.

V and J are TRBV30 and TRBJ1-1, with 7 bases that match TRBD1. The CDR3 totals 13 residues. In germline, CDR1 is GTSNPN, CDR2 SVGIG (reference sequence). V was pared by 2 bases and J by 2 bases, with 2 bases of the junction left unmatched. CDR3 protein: CAWSRDSNTEAFF. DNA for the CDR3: TGTGCCTGGAGTAGGGACAGTAACACTGAAGCTTTCTTT. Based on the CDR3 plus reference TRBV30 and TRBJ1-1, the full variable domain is SQTIHQWPATLVQPVGSPLSLECTVEGTSNPNLYWYRQAAGRGLQLLFYSVGIGQISSEVPQNLSASRPQDRQFILSSKKLLLSDSGFYLCAWSRDSNTEAFFGQGTRLTVV.

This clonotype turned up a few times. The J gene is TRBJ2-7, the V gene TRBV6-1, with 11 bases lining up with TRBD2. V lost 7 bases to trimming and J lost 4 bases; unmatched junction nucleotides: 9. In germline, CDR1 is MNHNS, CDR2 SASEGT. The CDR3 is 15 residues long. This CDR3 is CASNVLGTSGYEQYF. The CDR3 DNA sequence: TGTGCCAGCAATGTGCTCGGGACTAGCGGTTACGAGCAGTACTTC.

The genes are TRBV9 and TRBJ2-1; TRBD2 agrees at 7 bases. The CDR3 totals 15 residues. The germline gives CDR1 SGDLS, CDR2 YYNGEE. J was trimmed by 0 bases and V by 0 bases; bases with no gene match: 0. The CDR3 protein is CASSVGGGSYNEQFF. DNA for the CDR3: TGTGCCAGCAGCGTAGGCGGGGGCTCCTACAATGAGCAGTTCTTC.

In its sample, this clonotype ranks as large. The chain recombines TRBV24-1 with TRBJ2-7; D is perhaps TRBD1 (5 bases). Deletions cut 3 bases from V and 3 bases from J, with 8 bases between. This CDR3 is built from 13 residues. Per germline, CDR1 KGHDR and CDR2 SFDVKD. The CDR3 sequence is CATSDAGHYEQYF. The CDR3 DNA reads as TGTGCCACCAGTGATGCAGGGCACTACGAGCAGTACTTC.

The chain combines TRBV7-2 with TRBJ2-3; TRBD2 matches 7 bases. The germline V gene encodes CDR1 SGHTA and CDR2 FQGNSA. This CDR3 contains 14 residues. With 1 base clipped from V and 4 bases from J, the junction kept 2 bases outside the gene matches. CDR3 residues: CASSLGLAPDTQYF. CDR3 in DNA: TGTGCCAGCAGCTTAGGACTAGCCCCAGATACGCAGTATTTT.

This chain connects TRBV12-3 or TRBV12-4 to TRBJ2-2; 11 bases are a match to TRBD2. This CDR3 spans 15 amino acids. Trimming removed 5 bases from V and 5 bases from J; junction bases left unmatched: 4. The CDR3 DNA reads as TGTGCCAGCAGTGTCGGGACTAGCGGAACCGGGGAGCTGTTTTTT. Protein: CASSVGTSGTGELFF.

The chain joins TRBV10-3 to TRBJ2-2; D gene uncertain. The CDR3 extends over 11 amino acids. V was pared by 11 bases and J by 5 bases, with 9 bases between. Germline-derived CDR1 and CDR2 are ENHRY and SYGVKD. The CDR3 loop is CASGMTGELFF. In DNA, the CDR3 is TGTGCCTCAGGAATGACCGGGGAGCTGTTTTTT.